A single T cell receptor (beta chain) is shown here with its context. Its specificity is not known. The data belong to a study of regulatory T cells in long-lasting Graves disease. Notes on the study in general: Only a small sample size was used, which may have cut accuracy. Persistent Graves' patients showed less TCR diversity than newly diagnosed ones. Repertoires from persistent disease leaned toward TRBV28, TRBJ1-2 and TRBJ2-5.

Germline assignment: CDR1 LNHDA and CDR2 SQIVND (reference sequence). V lost 10 bases and J lost 5, with 24 bases in between. This CDR3 is built from 15 residues. Arm-PCR of CDR3 regions and iRepertoire HTBI primers were the basis on which TCR beta libraries were built. How the authors handled the data: Identification yielded approximately 67 TRBV and some 15 TRBJ segments across samples. Via MiXCR, TCRdb re-called the multiplex PCR reads, giving one row per CDR3 protein. For this entry, the V and J calls and clone size follow TCRdb and not the study's own pipeline. The profile shows around 250,000 distinct CDR3 sequences, 20% of them singletons. Regarding time point: newly diagnosed GD, antithyroid drugs for less than 3 months. Extracted RNA from PBMCs served as the source of the TCR library.

This receptor was identified in a female donor with Graves disease. Sequenced material: peripheral blood mononuclear cells (PBMCs), taken at new diagnosis, from a patient treated with antithyroid drugs. This chain joins TRBV19 and TRBJ2-7; maybe TRBD2 (6 bases). The CDR3 region is CATSSNGGATDEQYF. The DNA of the CDR3 is TGTGCCACTTCCTCTAACGGGGGAGCGACGGACGAGCAGTACTTC.